This passage covers 2 T cell receptor beta chains from one sample sequenced in a study of blood T cell repertoires in COVID-19. The assay was immunoSEQ multiplex PCR, and TCRdb's table has in-frame clones only and misses some. Here the sample spans more than 110,000 clones, about 80% being singletons. The specimen was PBMCs or T cells enriched from blood (not recorded which). Receptors were obtained from a woman in her late teens or twenties who had been exposed to COVID-19.

The rearrangement links TRBV28 to TRBJ1-2, with D possibly being TRBD1 (6 bases). The CDR3 runs 15 residues. V was cut by 5 bases and J by 7 bases, with 20 bases left in between. Germline CDR1 and CDR2: MDHEN and SYDVKM. CDR3 amino acids: CASSPVDSGLGGYTF. DNA of the CDR3: TGTGCCAGCAGTCCTGTGGACAGCGGTTTGGGTGGCTACACCTTC.

CDR3 coding DNA: TGTGCCATCAGTGAGTCTTCGGTGGACACTGAAGCTTTCTTT. Encoded protein: CAISESSVDTEAFF. This chain links TRBV10-3 with TRBJ1-1; D uncertain. CDR3 length equals 14 residues. Germline CDR1 and CDR2: ENHRY and SYGVKD. V lost 0 bases and J 3 bases, leaving 8 bases between the germline ends.